The rows below give T cell receptor beta chains drawn from one sample of a study of early T cells in non-severe SARS-CoV-2 infection. In TCRdb, the 5' RACE reads were re-called with MiXCR into one record per CDR3 protein. The sample consists of over 50,000 distinct CDR3 sequences, roughly 8.2% of them appearing once. The sequencing input was whole blood. Receptors were obtained from an adult who was a healthcare worker with PCR-confirmed SARS-CoV-2 infection or an uninfected control (not recorded which). Both conserved end residues are part of each CDR3. The order of the fields is D gene, clone size, J gene, V gene, CDR3 DNA, CDR3 protein. A D gene is named only where the DNA matches it firmly. The size field is filled for only some rows; it gives once, few, many or a size class.

>-|-|TRBJ1-2|TRBV7-8
TGTGCCAGCAGTTCAACCAACAGGGATCTCTCCTATGGCTACACCTTC
CASSSTNRDLSYGYTF
>-|-|TRBJ2-3|TRBV28
TGTGCCAGCGGCTACACAGATACGCAGTATTTT
CASGYTDTQYF
>-|-|TRBJ2-2|TRBV7-2
TGTGCCAGCAGCTTCGGTATTTACACCGGGGAGCTGTTTTTT
CASSFGIYTGELFF
>TRBD1|-|TRBJ1-5|TRBV6-1
TGTGCCAGCAGTGGGGCTTCCTACAGGGGTAATCAGCCCCAGCATTTT
CASSGASYRGNQPQHF
>-|-|TRBJ1-5|TRBV7-9
TGTGCCAGCAGCTTAGGACTGAATCAGCCCCAGCATTTT
CASSLGLNQPQHF
>TRBD2|few|TRBJ2-1|TRBV29-1
TGCAGCGGATGGACTAGCGGGTGGGGAATGTTCTTC
CSGWTSGWGMFF
>TRBD2|-|TRBJ2-2|TRBV9
TGTGCCAGCAGCCCCACAGCGGTTTTCCTAGCGGACACCGGGGAGCTGTTTTTT
CASSPTAVFLADTGELFF
>-|few|TRBJ2-4|TRBV11-2
TGTGCCAGCTCGGAGGGGGCGGCCAAAAACATTCAGTACTTC
CASSEGAAKNIQYF
>-|many|TRBJ1-1|TRBV29-1
TGCAGCGTTGATCAGGGGAAGAGTAACACTGAAGCTTTCTTT
CSVDQGKSNTEAFF
>-|many|TRBJ1-1|TRBV30
TGTGCCTGGACAGACACCACTAACACTGAAGCTTTCTTT
CAWTDTTNTEAFF
>TRBD1|few|TRBJ2-3|TRBV18
TGTGCCAGCTCGCCAGGGGGCGCGGGCACAGATACGCAGTATTTT
CASSPGGAGTDTQYF
>-|many|TRBJ2-3|TRBV7-8
TGTGCCAGCAGAGGGAATACGCAGTATTTT
CASRGNTQYF
>-|few|TRBJ2-1|TRBV20-1
TGCAGTGCTTCGGGCCGCCAAAGGGCCAATGAGCAGTTCTTC
CSASGRQRANEQFF
>TRBD2|-|TRBJ2-1|TRBV6-5
TGTGCCAGCACTCAAGGGACTAGCGGGAGTATAGACGATGAGCAGTTCTTC
CASTQGTSGSIDDEQFF
>-|many|TRBJ1-4|TRBV20-1
TGCAGTGCAACGGGGTCAGCAACTAATGAAAAACTGTTTTTT
CSATGSATNEKLFF
>-|few|TRBJ2-3|TRBV15
TGTGCCACCAGCCTCCGCGGCCCAGATACGCAGTATTTT
CATSLRGPDTQYF
>TRBD1|-|TRBJ1-5|TRBV20-1
TGCAGTGCTAGACCTCTCGGACAGGGGGCTGGGCCCCAGCATTTT
CSARPLGQGAGPQHF
>-|-|TRBJ2-5|TRBV12-3/TRBV12-4
TGTGCCAGCAGCCGACGGGATGGCCCAGAGACCCAGTACTTC
CASSRRDGPETQYF
>-|many|TRBJ2-1|TRBV28
TGTGCCAGCAGTCCCAGGGGCGGAAGCTCCTACAATGAGCAGTTCTTC
CASSPRGGSSYNEQFF
>-|few|TRBJ1-1|TRBV6-5
TGTGCCAGCAGGGACAGTTTGACGGGCGCGGCTTTCTTT
CASRDSLTGAAFF
>-|-|TRBJ1-4|TRBV4-1
TGCGCCAGCAGCCACAACCGGGCCACTAATGAAAAACTGTTTTTT
CASSHNRATNEKLFF
>-|-|TRBJ2-3|TRBV6-6
TGTGCCAGCAGTTATTTTCCGCTATCCACAGATACGCAGTATTTT
CASSYFPLSTDTQYF
>-|-|TRBJ1-4|TRBV4-1
TGCGCCAGCAGCCAAGATCGGGACATCGGAAAACTGTTTTTT
CASSQDRDIGKLFF
>TRBD2|-|TRBJ2-3|TRBV2
TGTGCCGGCAGTGGAAGCGGGGGGAATCCACATTTT
CAGSGSGGNPHF
>-|-|TRBJ2-6|TRBV12-5
TGTGCTAGTGGTCTGCTTGAAGGGTTAGTCCCTGGGGCCAACGTCCTGACTTTC
CASGLLEGLVPGANVLTF
>TRBD2|-|TRBJ2-3|TRBV20-1
TGCAGTGCTAGATGGCGGGGGGGCACAGATACGCAGTATTTT
CSARWRGGTDTQYF
>-|few|TRBJ2-3|TRBV6-1
TGTGCCAGCCTCTACCCCACAGATACGCAGTATTTT
CASLYPTDTQYF
>-|many|TRBJ2-7|TRBV20-1
TGCAGTGCTAGCGGGACTGGAGATGCCTACGAGCAGTACTTC
CSASGTGDAYEQYF
>-|-|TRBJ2-5|TRBV5-6
TGTGCCAGCAGCGCCCGGGACCCAATCCAAGAGACCCAGTACTTC
CASSARDPIQETQYF
>-|few|TRBJ2-7|TRBV20-1
TGCAGTGCTAGAGATATCGCGACCTACGAGCAGTACTTC
CSARDIATYEQYF
>TRBD2|-|TRBJ2-1|TRBV20-1
TGCAGTGCAACGAGACTAGCGGGAGGGCCAGCCTACAATGAGCGGTTCTTC
CSATRLAGGPAYNERFF
>TRBD1|many|TRBJ1-2|TRBV6-1
TGTGCCAGCAGTGATAACAGGGGAGGCAGCTATGGCTACACCTTC
CASSDNRGGSYGYTF
>-|few|TRBJ2-4|TRBV2
TGTGCCAGCAGTTTGCGACTAGCCAAAAACATTCAGTACTTC
CASSLRLAKNIQYF
>-|few|TRBJ2-1|TRBV21-1
TGTGCCAGCAGCAGCAGCTCCTACAATGAGCAGTTCTTC
CASSSSSYNEQFF
>-|-|TRBJ2-3|TRBV12-3/TRBV12-4
TGTGCCAGCAGTTCCGCGCAGGGGAATTGGGCAGATACGCAGTATTTT
CASSSAQGNWADTQYF
>-|few|TRBJ2-7|TRBV29-1
TGCAGCGTTGAAGATCGGGTCAGGGCCCACGAGCAGTACTTC
CSVEDRVRAHEQYF
>-|many|TRBJ2-1|TRBV12-5
TGTGCCACAAACCCACAGCTCCCATACAATGAGCAGTTCTTC
CATNPQLPYNEQFF
>-|few|TRBJ2-6|TRBV13
TGTGCCAGCAGCTTAGGGGTTACCGGGGCCAACGTCCTGACTTTC
CASSLGVTGANVLTF
>TRBD1|few|TRBJ1-1|TRBV5-4
TGTGCCAGCAGCGCCCGACAGGGGGCCAGACCTGAAGCTTTCTTT
CASSARQGARPEAFF
>-|many|TRBJ2-7|TRBV9
TGTGCCAGCAGCGTAGCTCTAGCAGGGAACGCCTACGAGCAGTACTTC
CASSVALAGNAYEQYF
>TRBD2|-|TRBJ2-1|TRBV3-1
TGTGCCAGCGGCGGGAGGGCCGTCAATGAGCAGTTCTTC
CASGGRAVNEQFF
>TRBD1|few|TRBJ1-2|TRBV3-1
TGTGCCAGCAGCCCCACTTCGGGACAGACCTATGGCTACACCTTC
CASSPTSGQTYGYTF
>-|medium-sized|TRBJ2-1|TRBV20-1
TGCAGTGCAGACTGGACTTCATTAAATGAGCAGTTCTTC
CSADWTSLNEQFF
>-|many|TRBJ2-7|TRBV18
TGTGCCAGCTCACCAGGAGGGACACCTATATTTATAGAGCAGTACTTC
CASSPGGTPIFIEQYF
>TRBD2|few|TRBJ2-1|TRBV5-3
TGTGCCAGAAGCTTAGGGACTAGGAACTACAATGAGCAGTTCTTC
CARSLGTRNYNEQFF
>-|many|TRBJ2-5|TRBV11-1
TGTGCCAGCAGCACCATACCCCAACTAGGGTCCCAAGAGACCCAGTACTTC
CASSTIPQLGSQETQYF
>-|-|TRBJ2-1|TRBV12-2
TGTGCAAGTCGCTTAGCTTCAAAGAATGAGCAGTTCTTC
CASRLASKNEQFF
>-|few|TRBJ1-4|TRBV5-1
TGCGCCAGCAGCCTAAAAGGGAAGGATGCAACTAATGAAAAACTGTTTTTT
CASSLKGKDATNEKLFF
>-|many|TRBJ2-1|TRBV20-1
TGCAGTGCGGGACGAGTCAATGAGCAGTTCTTC
CSAGRVNEQFF